Presented here are 32 T cell receptor beta chains from one specimen sequenced in a study of post-analysis software for immune sequencing data. Unique molecular identifiers had been added to the TCR beta cDNA libraries. TCRdb independently ran MiXCR on the PCR reads; one entry per CDR3 protein. The sample holds about 160,000 distinct CDR3 sequences, around 36% seen once. The specimen comprised blood, sampled after autologous hematopoietic stem cell transplantation. Receptors were obtained from a girl aged 10 to 17 with multiple sclerosis.

The chain couples TRBV11-3 to TRBJ2-4, with D perhaps matching TRBD1 (6 bases). The better agreement between TRBJ2-7 and the DNA end casts doubt on the J call. Germline CDR1 and CDR2: SGHNT and YENEEA. The CDR3 extends over 14 amino acids. The CDR3 loop reads CASNFRDRPLEQYF. In DNA, the CDR3 is TGTGCCAGCAACTTCAGAGACAGGCCCCTCGAGCAGTACTTC.

This rearrangement joins TRBV29-1 to TRBJ1-4; tentative D call: TRBD1 (5 bases). CDR1 SQVTM and CDR2 ANQGSEA come from the germline V gene. Trimming pared 3 bases from V and 6 bases from J, leaving 17 bases between. This CDR3 region has 15 residues. CDR3 DNA sequence: TGCAGCGTTGATGGACATGGTGGCGGAGATGAAAAACTGTTTTTT. This gives the protein CSVDGHGGGDEKLFF.

CDR3 sequence (DNA): TGTGCCAGCAGCTTATCAGGGGCCCCTAGCACAGATACGCAGTATTTT. Its translation: CASSLSGAPSTDTQYF. J is TRBJ2-3 and V is TRBV7-9, with D possibly matching TRBD1 (6 bases). V was cut by 2 bases and J by 0 bases, with 12 bases left in between. This CDR3 is built from 16 residues. Germline V gene data show CDR1 as SEHNR and CDR2 as FQNEAQ (reference sequence).

This clonotype was seen a few times. V usage is TRBV6-1 and J usage is TRBJ2-1; D unclear. The CDR3 contains 13 residues. The V gene's germline CDR1 is MNHNS and CDR2 SASEGT. Between the trimmed V and J ends, which lost 4 bases and 8 bases, there was a span of 12 bases. The CDR3 DNA follows: TGTGCCAGCAGTGTAGAGAGAATAGATGAGCAGTTCTTC. Protein product: CASSVERIDEQFF.

J is TRBJ2-4 and V is TRBV20-1; TRBD2 matches 13 bases. J lost 15 bases, V lost 5 bases, and 13 bases had no gene match. This CDR3 comprises 14 residues. Germline V CDR1 and CDR2: DFQATT, SNEGSKA (reference sequence). CDR3: CSAHGTSGIYELYF. The CDR3 bases are TGCAGTGCTCACGGGACTAGCGGGATCTACGAGCTGTACTTC.

The CDR3 sequence: CSATQVGTDTQYF. In DNA form, the CDR3 reads TGCAGTGCTACCCAAGTAGGCACAGATACGCAGTATTTT. The chain carries TRBV20-1 and TRBJ2-3; D remains ambiguous. Germline CDR1 DFQATT, CDR2 SNEGSKA (reference sequence). This CDR3 contains 13 residues. The V end was cut by 4 bases, the J end by 1 base, with 9 bases between.

About this clonotype: A clone one base away is much larger, so this may be a read error. The conserved closing phenylalanine or tryptophan is absent in this CDR3, likely reflecting a read error. The chain recombines TRBV6-5 with TRBJ2-1, with D perhaps TRBD1 (5 bases). This CDR3 comprises 13 residues. Looked up from germline, CDR1 is MNHEY and CDR2 is SVGAGI. V was trimmed by 6 bases and J by 3 bases, leaving 9 bases between them. The CDR3, as DNA: TGTGCCAGCAGAGGGGTTGTCTACAATGAGCAGTTCTTA. It yields the protein CASRGVVYNEQFL.

The chain recombines TRBV7-2 with TRBJ2-1; D remains unclear. The germline gives CDR1 SGHTA, CDR2 FQGNSA. Trimming took 4 bases from V and 7 from J, leaving 11 bases between them. The CDR3 extends over 13 amino acids. CDR3 DNA sequence: TGTGCCAGCAGCTCCCCTATGGATAATGAGCAGTTCTTC. Translation: CASSSPMDNEQFF.

As for this clonotype: A read error may produce the germline difference seen at one junction end. The V call is TRBV12-3 or TRBV12-4, the J call TRBJ2-2, with TRBD2 matching over 8 bases. This CDR3 is built from 16 residues. This chain's CDR3 is CASSFGVSGNTGEQFF. The CDR3 DNA reads as TGTGCCAGCAGTTTTGGGGTTAGCGGGAACACCGGGGAGCAGTTTTTT.

The V call is TRBV7-9, the J call TRBJ2-1, with D perhaps matching TRBD1 or TRBD2 (5 bases each). The length of the CDR3 is 16 residues. The germline V gene encodes CDR1 SEHNR and CDR2 FQNEAQ (reference sequence). The V and J ends lost 3 bases and 1 base respectively, with 13 bases between them. This CDR3 is CASSFAGAGSYNEQFF. The CDR3 nucleotides are TGTGCCAGCAGCTTTGCCGGGGCGGGTTCCTACAATGAGCAGTTCTTC.

This clonotype was seen a handful of times. The V and J genes are TRBV6-4 and TRBJ2-1; 10 bases line up with TRBD2. Germline trimming cut 7 bases from V and 5 bases from J; bases unmatched to any gene: 8. Germline loops: CDR1 MRHNA, CDR2 SNTAGT. CDR3 size: 15 residues. CDR3 nucleotide sequence: TGTGCCAGCAACTCACGACTAGCGGGTCACAATGAGCAGTTCTTC. This gives the protein CASNSRLAGHNEQFF.

The chain carries TRBV15 and TRBJ2-5; D remains ambiguous. Per germline, CDR1 LNHNV and CDR2 YYDKDF (reference sequence). The V and J ends lost 3 bases and 0 bases respectively, with 8 bases between them. This CDR3 is built from 14 residues. In DNA, the CDR3 is TGTGCCACCAGCAGGTTGCAGAACCAAGAGACCCAGTACTTC. Its translation: CATSRLQNQETQYF.

This clonotype was picked up a small number of times. The chain couples TRBV2 to TRBJ2-7; D not certain. The length of the CDR3 is 13 residues. V dropped 4 bases and J dropped 2 bases, with 9 bases sitting between them. CDR1 and CDR2 (germline): SNHLY, FYNNEI. The CDR3 region is CASSALGAYEQYF. The CDR3 coding sequence is TGTGCCAGCAGTGCTTTAGGAGCCTACGAGCAGTACTTC.

This clonotype has more than one count but fewer than ten. CDR3 residues: CASSGTVNTEAFF. In DNA form, the CDR3 reads TGTGCCAGCAGCGGGACGGTGAACACTGAAGCTTTCTTT. The J gene is TRBJ1-1, the V gene TRBV6-6, with D perhaps TRBD1 (5 bases). Germline CDR1 MNHNY, CDR2 SVGAGI (reference sequence). V lost 6 bases to trimming and J lost 0 bases, with 8 bases between them. The length of the CDR3 is 13 residues.

This clonotype was detected only a few times. The rearrangement joins TRBV9 to TRBJ1-2; D is perhaps TRBD1 (6 bases). Between the trimmed V and J ends, which lost 4 bases and 8 bases, there was a span of 15 bases. The CDR3 is 13 residues long. From germline, CDR1 is SGDLS and CDR2 YYNGEE. The CDR3 sequence: CASSPNRDTGYTF. The CDR3 DNA sequence: TGTGCCAGCAGCCCCAATAGGGACACCGGCTACACCTTC.

This clonotype was found a few times. The V call is TRBV5-1, the J call TRBJ1-2; 10 bases match TRBD1. CDR1 SGHRS and CDR2 YFSETQ come from the germline V gene. The CDR3 extends over 14 amino acids. V shed 3 bases, J shed 4 bases, and the junction held 3 bases outside the gene matches. The CDR3 DNA reads TGCGCCAGCAGCTCCGGGACAGGGGCCTATGGCTACACCTTC. Its protein is CASSSGTGAYGYTF.

As for this clonotype: Being one base from a much bigger clone, this may be a read error. The chain joins TRBV12-3 or TRBV12-4 to TRBJ2-1, with D perhaps TRBD2 (5 bases). This CDR3 region has 15 residues. CDR3 residues: CAGSLIRRAYNEQFF. In DNA form, the CDR3 reads TGTGCCGGCAGTTTGATTCGGCGGGCATACAATGAGCAGTTCTTC.

Concerning this clonotype: Relative to the germline gene, one junction end is altered; a read error may explain this. The chain is built from TRBV10-2 and TRBJ1-2; D is unclear. The CDR3 spans 13 residues. CDR1 is WSHSY, CDR2 SAAADI, per germline. As DNA, the CDR3 is TGCGCCAGCACCCTTTCTGGGAACTCTGGCTACACCTTC. This translates into CASTLSGNSGYTF.

This clonotype was observed a few times. The genes are TRBV5-1 and TRBJ2-7; 7 nucleotides line up with TRBD1. The CDR3 is 15 residues long. CDR1 is SGHRS and CDR2 is YFSETQ in the germline V gene. Germline trimming cut 3 bases from V and 2 bases from J; bases unmatched to any gene: 8. The CDR3 spells CASSYGTDITYEQYF. The CDR3 DNA reads TGCGCCAGCAGCTACGGGACAGATATCACCTACGAGCAGTACTTC.

This clonotype appeared a few times. The chain uses TRBV15 and TRBJ1-1, with D possibly matching TRBD1 (5 bases). The CDR3 is made up of 11 amino acids. V lost 1 base to trimming and J lost 11 bases, with 8 bases between them. Per the germline V gene, CDR1 is LNHNV and CDR2 is YYDKDF (reference sequence). CDR3 sequence reads: CATSRGGNAFF. The CDR3 region has the DNA TGTGCCACCAGCAGAGGGGGGAATGCTTTCTTT.

This clonotype has a handful of counts. The rearrangement links TRBV29-1 to TRBJ2-5; TRBD1 aligns across 8 bases. The trim removed 4 bases at V and 3 bases at J, leaving 4 bases unmatched. This CDR3 comprises 13 residues. The germline V gene encodes CDR1 SQVTM and CDR2 ANQGSEA. The CDR3 nucleotides are TGCAGCGTTGTGGGGACAGGAGAAGAGACCCAGTACTTC. It is translated as CSVVGTGEETQYF.

Regarding this clonotype: This may be a read error, as it is one base from a much larger clone. The rearrangement uses TRBV20-1 and TRBJ2-3; 7 bases are shared with TRBD1. CDR1 and CDR2 from the germline V gene are DFQATT and SNEGSKA (reference sequence). The CDR3 length is 15 residues. The chain's CDR3 is CGACERGLVTDTQYF. The CDR3 DNA sequence: TGCGGTGCGTGCGAAAGGGGGCTGGTCACAGATACGCAGTATTTT.

V gene TRBV20-1 combines with J gene TRBJ1-5; D ambiguous. Between the trimmed V and J ends, which lost 0 bases and 3 bases, there was a span of 9 bases. This CDR3 is built from 14 residues. CDR1 and CDR2 from the germline V gene are DFQATT and SNEGSKA (reference sequence). The CDR3 DNA follows: TGCAGTGCTAGAGATACGGGGAACAATCAGCCCCAGCATTTT. This codes for CSARDTGNNQPQHF.

The chain joins TRBV11-2 to TRBJ2-1; 8 bases are shared with TRBD2. The V gene end was trimmed by 7 bases and the J gene end by 4 bases; junction bases not matched to a gene: 9. The length of the CDR3 is 15 residues. From germline, CDR1 is SGHAT and CDR2 FQNNGV. In DNA form, the CDR3 reads TGTGCCAGCACCACCACTAGCGGTGAATACAATGAGCAGTTCTTC. It yields the protein CASTTTSGEYNEQFF.

This clonotype occurred a few times. The rearrangement links TRBV4-2 to TRBJ2-3, with D perhaps TRBD1 (6 bases). V lost 4 bases and J 0 bases, leaving 14 bases between the germline ends. Germline CDR1 reads LGHNA; CDR2 reads YNFKEQ. This CDR3 has 16 amino acids. This chain's CDR3 is CASSPTGTPSTDTQYF. CDR3 nucleotide sequence: TGTGCCAGCAGCCCCACTGGGACACCCAGCACAGATACGCAGTATTTT.

This clonotype was seen a few times. This chain joins TRBV3-1 and TRBJ2-7; 7 bases map to TRBD1. Trimming took 4 bases from V and 5 from J; bases not matched to a gene: 5. Germline assignment: CDR1 LGHDT and CDR2 YNNKEL (reference sequence). CDR3 length: 13 residues. CDR3 nucleotides: TGTGCCAGCAGCCCCAGGGGGATCCACGAGCAGTACTTC. It translates to CASSPRGIHEQYF.

Here the CDR3 DNA reads TGCAGTGCTAGACAGGGACTAGCGGGAGGACGGAATGAGCAGTTCTTC. It encodes CSARQGLAGGRNEQFF. The chain uses TRBV20-1 and TRBJ2-1, with 15 bases identical to TRBD2. The germline V gene has CDR1 DFQATT and CDR2 SNEGSKA (reference sequence). CDR3 length: 16 amino acids. Trimming took 2 bases from V and 7 from J; bases not matched to a gene: 6.

This sequence joins TRBV29-1 and TRBJ2-1; no reliable D call. V was pared by 7 bases and J by 7 bases, with 17 bases between. The CDR3 loop spans 13 amino acids. The germline CDR1 and CDR2 sequences are SQVTM and ANQGSEA. The CDR3 sequence: CSAQRRISNEQFF. CDR3 DNA: TGCAGCGCCCAGCGTCGCATTTCTAATGAGCAGTTCTTC.

CDR3 region: CASSSSLDRREQYF. CDR3 bases: TGTGCCAGCAGCTCATCCCTCGACCGTAGAGAGCAGTACTTC. V and J are TRBV7-9 and TRBJ2-7, with unresolved D. Germline assignment: CDR1 SEHNR and CDR2 FQNEAQ (reference sequence). The CDR3 is 14 residues long. The V end was cut by 4 bases, the J end by 7 bases, with 17 bases between. The complete variable domain, with remaining parts taken from reference TRBV7-9 and TRBJ2-7, reads DTGVSQNPRHKITKRGQNVTFRCDPISEHNRLYWYRQTLGQGPEFLTYFQNEAQLEKSRLLSDRFSAERPKGSFSTLEIQRTEQGDSAMYLCASSSSLDRREQYFGPGTRLTVT.

This clonotype is a singleton in its sample. This rearrangement joins TRBV27 to TRBJ2-7; possible D gene TRBD1, 6 bases. This CDR3 spans 17 amino acids. The V end was cut by 6 bases, the J end by 5 bases, with 26 bases between. CDR1 and CDR2 (germline): MNHEY, SMNVEV (reference sequence). The CDR3 here is CASRPKNRVNPENEQYF. The CDR3 DNA sequence: TGTGCCAGCAGGCCAAAAAACAGGGTAAACCCTGAGAACGAGCAGTACTTC.

The chain has TRBV10-2 and TRBJ2-3; D ambiguous. The CDR3 covers 16 residues. Germline-derived CDR1 and CDR2 are WSHSY and SAAADI. V was clipped by 3 bases and J by 2 bases, with 15 bases between them. This CDR3 reads CASSDPRPSTTDTQYF. CDR3 DNA: TGCGCCAGCAGTGATCCCAGACCTTCTACCACAGATACGCAGTATTTT.

The chain is built from TRBV20-1 and TRBJ2-1; no definite D call. The CDR3 totals 14 residues. The germline V and J ends were trimmed by 5 bases and 0 bases, with 11 bases remaining between them. The germline CDR1 and CDR2 sequences are DFQATT and SNEGSKA (reference sequence). CDR3 loop: CSAESESSYNEQFF. CDR3 DNA sequence: TGCAGTGCTGAGAGCGAGAGCTCCTACAATGAGCAGTTCTTC.